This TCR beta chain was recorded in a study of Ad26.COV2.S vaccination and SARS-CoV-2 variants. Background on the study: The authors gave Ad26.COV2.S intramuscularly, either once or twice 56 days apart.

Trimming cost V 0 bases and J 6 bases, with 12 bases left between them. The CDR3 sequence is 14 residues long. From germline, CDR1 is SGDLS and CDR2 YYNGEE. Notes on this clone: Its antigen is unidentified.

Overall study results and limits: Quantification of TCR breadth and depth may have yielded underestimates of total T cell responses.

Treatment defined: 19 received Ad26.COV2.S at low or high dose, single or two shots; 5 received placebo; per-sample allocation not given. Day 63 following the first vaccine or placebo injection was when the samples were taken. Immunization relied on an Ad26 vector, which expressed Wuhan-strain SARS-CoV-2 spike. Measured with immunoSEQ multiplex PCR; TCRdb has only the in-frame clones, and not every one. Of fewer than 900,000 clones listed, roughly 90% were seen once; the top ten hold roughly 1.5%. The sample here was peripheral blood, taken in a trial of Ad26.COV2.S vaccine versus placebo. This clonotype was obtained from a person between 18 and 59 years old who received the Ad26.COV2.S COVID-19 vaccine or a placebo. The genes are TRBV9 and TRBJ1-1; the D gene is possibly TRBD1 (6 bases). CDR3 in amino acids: CASSVEGRGPEAFF. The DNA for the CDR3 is TGTGCCAGCAGCGTAGAAGGCCGGGGGCCTGAAGCTTTCTTT. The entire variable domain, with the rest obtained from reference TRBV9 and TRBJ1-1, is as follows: DSGVTQTPKHLITATGQRVTLRCSPRSGDLSVYWYQQSLDQGLQFLIQYYNGEERAKGNILERFSAQQFPDLHSELNLSSLELGDSALYFCASSVEGRGPEAFFGQGTRLTVV.